This T cell receptor (beta chain) was captured in a study of shared clonotypes between healthy human individuals. Worth noting for this clone: No antigen is known for it.

Study-wide points: In general, naive subsets displayed greater estimated richness than memory subsets did.

The trim removed 3 bases at V and 3 bases at J, leaving 7 bases unmatched. This CDR3 has 16 residues. Germline V gene data show CDR1 as SGHAT and CDR2 as FQNNGV. Using immunoSEQ multiplex PCR, the repertoire was profiled, and TCRdb retains in-frame clones only, with some absent. Here the sample spans over 2 million clones, around 92% being singletons. The source is a man aged 18 to 30 in good health. Some clones in this sample may be carry-over from other donors' samples. The chain links TRBV11-2 to TRBJ2-3; 9 bases map to TRBD2. Sequenced input: naive CD4+ T cells from PBMCs. Subset described: CD45RA+ positively selected. DNA of the CDR3: TGTGCCAGCAGCTTGATTGCGGGAGGGCGGACAGATACGCAGTATTTT. This codes for CASSLIAGGRTDTQYF.